Listed below are T cell receptor beta chains from one sample, sequenced in a study of T cells in narcolepsy. Measured with immunoSEQ multiplex PCR; TCRdb has only the in-frame clones, and not every one. The sample yields roughly 25,000 clones, 70% to 90% seen once. The sequenced sample consisted of memory (CD45RA-) CD4+ T cells from blood. These receptors all come from a human donor in good health. The CDR3 runs from the conserved cysteine through the conserved F or W. The order of the fields is J gene, clone size, D gene, V gene, CDR3 protein, CDR3 DNA. D genes are given only for firm matches. Part of the rows lack a size; the others show once, few, many or a class for expanded clones.

TRBJ2-2 few NA TRBV6-1 CASSPVGTGELFF TGTGCCAGCAGTCCCGTTGGCACCGGGGAGCTGTTTTTT
TRBJ1-5 once NA TRBV28 CASIAVGFGHNQPQHF TGTGCCAGCATTGCTGTTGGATTCGGGCACAATCAGCCCCAGCATTTT
TRBJ1-2 NA NA TRBV14 CASSPRGALYGYTF TGTGCCAGCAGCCCCCGGGGGGCCCTCTATGGCTACACCTTC
TRBJ1-1 NA TRBD1 TRBV7-2 CASSFGQGASAVFAFF TGTGCCAGCAGCTTCGGACAGGGGGCTTCCGCTGTCTTTGCTTTCTTT
TRBJ1-2 NA NA TRBV6-1 CASSPTRDGYGYTF TGTGCCAGCAGTCCAACCCGGGACGGATATGGCTACACCTTC
TRBJ1-4 once NA TRBV27 CASTSHSPTNEKLFF TGTGCCAGCACATCCCACTCCCCAACTAATGAAAAACTGTTTTTT
TRBJ2-5 NA NA TRBV29-1 CSVARDAWGGTQYF TGCAGCGTTGCTAGGGACGCTTGGGGCGGGACCCAGTACTTC
TRBJ2-1 NA NA TRBV29-1 CSVDDFAFNNEQFF TGCAGCGTTGATGATTTCGCCTTTAACAATGAGCAGTTCTTC
TRBJ2-1 NA TRBD2 TRBV6-1 CASSRTSGDEQFF TGTGCCAGCAGTAGAACTAGCGGGGATGAGCAGTTCTTC
TRBJ2-1 NA NA TRBV4-1 CASSQGVGEAYNEQFF TGCGCCAGCAGCCAAGGGGTGGGAGAAGCCTACAATGAGCAGTTCTTC
TRBJ1-1 few TRBD1 TRBV6-5 CASHPSGTATEAFF TGTGCCAGCCATCCCTCCGGGACAGCCACTGAAGCTTTCTTT
TRBJ1-6 NA TRBD1 TRBV6-5 CASRIQGRDNSPLHF TGTGCCAGTCGGATACAGGGGAGGGATAATTCACCCCTCCACTTT
TRBJ2-3 NA NA TRBV10-1 CASSDVISTDTQYF TGCGCCAGCAGTGATGTGATTAGCACAGATACGCAGTATTTT
TRBJ2-7 once NA TRBV7-9 CASSSTLVRNYEQYF TGTGCCAGCAGCTCCACACTAGTCCGCAACTACGAGCAGTACTTC
TRBJ2-2 once TRBD1 TRBV4-2 CASSQTGRNTGELFF TGTGCCAGCAGCCAGACAGGGCGAAACACCGGGGAGCTGTTTTTT
TRBJ1-2 NA NA TRBV4-3 CASSQGWGPYGYTF TGCGCCAGCAGCCAAGGTTGGGGCCCCTATGGCTACACCTTC
TRBJ1-5 few NA TRBV6-1 CASSEGPNQPQHF TGTGCCAGCAGTGAAGGACCCAATCAGCCCCAGCATTTT
TRBJ2-3 NA TRBD2 TRBV30 CAREGDTQYF TGTGCCCGGGAGGGAGATACGCAGTATTTT
TRBJ1-1 NA NA TRBV30 CAWSDTSFIGGVTEAFF TGTGCCTGGAGTGATACCTCATTCATAGGGGGGGTAACTGAAGCTTTCTTT
TRBJ1-5 NA TRBD1 TRBV7-2 CASSGWTGLNQPQHF TGTGCCAGCAGCGGATGGACAGGACTGAATCAGCCCCAGCATTTT
TRBJ2-6 few TRBD2 TRBV11-3 CASSLGGRGANVLTF TGTGCCAGCAGCTTGGGAGGGCGTGGGGCCAACGTCCTGACTTTC
TRBJ1-5 NA NA TRBV4-2 CASSQAASSNQPQHF TGTGCCAGCAGCCAAGCGGCCTCTAGCAATCAGCCCCAGCATTTT
TRBJ1-2 NA NA TRBV7-2 CASSFWGEVHDGYTF TGTGCCAGCAGCTTCTGGGGTGAAGTCCACGATGGCTACACCTTC
TRBJ2-2 NA TRBD2 TRBV6-1 CASSRLAGGSGELFF TGTGCCAGCAGCCGACTAGCGGGAGGGTCCGGGGAGCTGTTTTTT